This T cell receptor (beta chain) was captured in a study of blood T cell repertoires in COVID-19. Repertoires were generated with immunoSEQ multiplex PCR, while TCRdb's copy carries only in-frame clones and drops some. The top ten hold more than 5.5% of the sample, which has around 370,000 clones, roughly 86% seen once. Germline V gives CDR1 SGHTS, CDR2 YDEGEE. CDR3 length equals 14 residues. The germline V and J ends were trimmed by 5 bases and 2 bases, with 13 bases remaining between them. This clone appeared once. Sequencing was performed on peripheral blood. This chain uses TRBV5-8 with TRBJ1-1, with a possible D match to TRBD1 (5 bases). This TCR was recovered from a woman in her 70s with COVID-19, enrolled during active disease. As DNA, the CDR3 is TGTGCCAGCAGTTTCAGACAGACCAACACTGAAGCTTTCTTT. Translated: CASSFRQTNTEAFF. Full variable domain (outside the CDR3, taken from reference TRBV5-8 and TRBJ1-1): EAGVTQSPTHLIKTRGQQATLRCSPISGHTSVYWYQQALGLGLQFLLWYDEGEERNRGNFPPRFSGRQFPNYSSELNVNALELEDSALYLCASSFRQTNTEAFFGQGTRLTVV.